The clone carrying this TCR beta chain was counted a few times. Its target is not known. Expressed TCRB transcripts were sequenced because the entire RNA isolate underwent reverse transcription. Clones were sequenced by immunoSEQ multiplex PCR, and TCRdb holds only the in-frame ones, with some missing. The data show 60,000 to 75,000 clones, about 50% seen once. Losses at the gene ends were 5 bases for V and 4 bases for J; bases not matched to a gene: 2. CDR3 length equals 12 residues. Germline V gives CDR1 SEHNR, CDR2 FQNEAQ (reference sequence). This sample was included in a study of beta chain features in type 1 diabetes. Study-level points and caveats: TCRB CDR3s from Type 1 diabetes patients were moderately but significantly shorter in all four CD4+ subsets.

Sequencing used central memory CD4+ T cells from blood. This chain links TRBV7-9 with TRBJ2-7; TRBD1 matches 7 bases. This TCR derives from a man under 40 with type 1 diabetes. CDR3 coding DNA: TGTGCCAGCAGCCTACAGGGGTACGAGCAGTACTTC. Its protein is CASSLQGYEQYF. Full variable domain (outside the CDR3, taken from reference TRBV7-9 and TRBJ2-7): DTGVSQNPRHKITKRGQNVTFRCDPISEHNRLYWYRQTLGQGPEFLTYFQNEAQLEKSRLLSDRFSAERPKGSFSTLEIQRTEQGDSAMYLCASSLQGYEQYFGPGTRLTVT.